The sequence of this T cell receptor (beta chain) was determined in a study of blood T cell repertoires in COVID-19. Looking at the study overall: Acute-phase and convalescent COVID-19 samples originated in the United States, Italy and Spain. T cells, B-cell-depleted T cells, or PBMCs supplied cDNA or gDNA.

In the original processing: Reference gene primer amplification in the assay estimated nucleated cell counts. Sequencing used immunoSEQ multiplex PCR; TCRdb keeps in-frame clones, though not all of them. The V and J calls and clone size were taken over from that table, and D and trimming were inferred from the DNA. Here the sample spans 200,000 to 250,000 clones, roughly 81% being singletons. The CDR3 loop spans 18 amino acids. Germline CDR1 and CDR2: LGHNA and YNFKEQ. V was cut by 0 bases and J by 7 bases, with 22 bases left in between. The sequencing sample was made of peripheral blood. The rearrangement joins TRBV4-2 to TRBJ2-1; a weak D match, TRBD1 (5 bases). The source of this sequence is a man aged 50 to 59 who had recovered from COVID-19. The CDR3 is CASSQDDVGDSPTNEQFF. CDR3 nucleotides: TGTGCCAGCAGCCAAGATGACGTCGGAGACAGTCCGACAAATGAGCAGTTCTTC.